This T cell receptor (beta chain) was sequenced for a study of CD8+CD57+ T cells in acquired aplastic anemia. Study context: Sorted CD4+ and CD8+ cells gave a mean 3.2 ug DNA, range roughly 0.19 to 27.4 ug. The study, taken as a whole, reports: Comparison of patients with controls identified some 29 shared CD8+ CDR3 sequences.

Worth noting for this clonotype: Its specificity is unknown.

TCR beta VDJ combinations and CDR3 sequences were profiled from genomic DNA. Each CDR3 protein is one row after TCRdb ran MiXCR on the reads. In the table there are over 150,000 distinct CDR3 sequences, 55% to 65% of which are singletons. CDR3 length: 16 amino acids. V gave up 4 bases and J gave up 5 bases, with 20 bases separating them. CDR1 SGHTA and CDR2 FQGNSA come from the germline V gene. Sequencing involved patients with CD8+CD57+ cell expansion previously shown by flow cytometry. Everyone among the patients had severe acquired aplastic anemia. The chain joins TRBV7-2 to TRBJ1-1; D remains unclear. The receptor comes from a human donor with aplastic anemia. The sequencing input was sorted CD4+, CD8+, or CD8+CD57+ T cells (not recorded which) from PBMCs. The CDR3 is CASSSSRVSGNTEAFF. The CDR3 DNA reads TGTGCCAGCAGCTCTAGTAGGGTATCGGGGAATACTGAAGCTTTCTTT. The entire variable domain, with the rest obtained from reference TRBV7-2 and TRBJ1-1, is as follows: GAGVSQSPSNKVTEKGKDVELRCDPISGHTALYWYRQSLGQGLEFLIYFQGNSAPDKSGLPSDRFSAERTGGSVSTLTIQRTQQEDSAVYLCASSSSRVSGNTEAFFGQGTRLTVV.